The clone carrying this T cell receptor (beta chain) is a singleton in its sample. Its cognate antigen is unknown. A much larger clone is a single base away; this may be a read error. The source of the sample is a study of T cell repertoires in cytomegalovirus infection. Study-level information: The public TCR beta signatures pointed to both CMV infection and matching HLA type.

Looked up from germline, CDR1 is SEHNR and CDR2 is FQNEAQ (reference sequence). The CDR3 covers 15 residues. V lost 5 bases and J lost 1, with 14 bases in between. Each CDR3 protein gets one entry after TCRdb re-called the reads with MiXCR. The sample gives more than 650,000 distinct CDR3 sequences, less than 40% of which show up once; more than 2.5% is in the top ten. Regarding the study as a whole: HLA-C-restricted CMV clonotypes gave the most frequent clonotype in two of eight donors.

What was sequenced was PBMCs. The chain uses TRBV7-9 and TRBJ1-1; possibly TRBD1 for D (5 bases). The source is a human donor in good health (CMV status not recorded). Some clones in this sample may be carry-over from other donors' samples. The CDR3 spells CASSAQGGRNTEAFF. The CDR3 bases are TGTGCCAGCAGCGCCCAGGGAGGGAGGAACACTGAAGCTTTCTTT.